This entry lists 20 T cell receptor beta chains sequenced from one sample in a study of shared clonotypes between healthy human individuals. Sequencing used immunoSEQ multiplex PCR; TCRdb keeps in-frame clones, though not all of them. The profile shows 2 million to 2.5 million clones, over 90% of them singletons. Sequencing used naive CD4+ T cells from PBMCs. This sample's subset: CD45RA+ positively selected. Receptors originate from a man aged 18 to 30 in good health. Some clones in this sample may be carry-over from other donors' samples.

The sample holds one count of this clone. The genes are TRBV25-1 and TRBJ2-5, with 8 bases matching TRBD2. This CDR3 is built from 13 residues. Unmatched junction bases numbered 5, after V lost 6 bases and J lost 5 bases. CDR1 and CDR2 (germline): MGHDK, SYGVNS. CDR3 amino acids: CASRSGSWETQYF. The DNA of the CDR3 is TGTGCCAGCAGGAGCGGGAGCTGGGAGACCCAGTACTTC.

The J gene is TRBJ2-7, the V gene TRBV5-1, with 8 nucleotides matching TRBD1. CDR3 length: 16 amino acids. Trimming cost V 0 bases and J 6 bases; bases outside gene matches: 11. The germline gives CDR1 SGHRS, CDR2 YFSETQ. In DNA, the CDR3 is TGCGCCAGCAGCTTGGGGGCAGGGGGCCCCGTGTTCGAGCAGTACTTC. Its protein is CASSLGAGGPVFEQYF.

The table lists this clone with a few counts. The chain has TRBV2 and TRBJ1-1, with D possibly being TRBD1 (5 bases). The CDR3 is 12 amino acids. Germline V lookup: CDR1 SNHLY, CDR2 FYNNEI. V lost 7 bases, J lost 3 bases, and 9 bases lay in between. The CDR3 is CASIGTHTEAFF. CDR3 DNA sequence: TGTGCCAGCATCGGGACCCACACTGAAGCTTTCTTT.

The chain couples TRBV5-1 to TRBJ2-5; possible D gene TRBD1, 6 bases. Trimming removed 0 bases at V and 5 bases at J, with 11 bases between. The CDR3 loop spans 14 amino acids. Germline lookup yields CDR1 SGHRS and CDR2 YFSETQ. The CDR3 DNA follows: TGCGCCAGCAGCTTGGATCAGGGGCGGGAGACCCAGTACTTC. This gives the protein CASSLDQGRETQYF.

The V call is TRBV5-1, the J call TRBJ2-6; possible D gene TRBD1, 6 bases. The CDR3 covers 19 residues. CDR1 is SGHRS and CDR2 is YFSETQ in the germline V gene. V shed 4 bases and J shed 0 bases, with 20 bases lying between them. In nucleotides, the CDR3 is TGCGCCAGCAGCCCAACGACAGGATTCTCAACCTCTGGGGCCAACGTCCTGACTTTC. It encodes CASSPTTGFSTSGANVLTF.

In this sample, this clone turned up once. Other nucleotide sequences from this sample produce the same CDR3. The chain is built from TRBV5-1 and TRBJ2-1; TRBD2 aligns across 10 bases. V dropped 3 bases and J dropped 2; count of bases not matched to a gene: 2. The CDR3 extends over 15 amino acids. Per the germline V gene, CDR1 is SGHRS and CDR2 is YFSETQ. The CDR3 nucleotides read TGCGCCAGCAGCTCGGGACTAGCGACCTACAATGAGCAGTTCTTC. It translates to CASSSGLATYNEQFF.

This clone was observed a few times. The CDR3 DNA sequence: TGTGCCACCAAGGCGGCCGGGACAGGGGCCAACGGCTACACCTTC. It encodes CATKAAGTGANGYTF. The rearrangement uses TRBV27 and TRBJ1-2, with 10 bases that match TRBD1. The CDR3 totals 15 residues. V shed 10 bases, J shed 8 bases, and the junction held 16 bases outside the gene matches. Germline CDR1 is MNHEY and CDR2 is SMNVEV (reference sequence).

The CDR3, as DNA: TGTGCCAGCAGTTACGGACAGTCACCCCACGAGCAGTACTTC. It yields the protein CASSYGQSPHEQYF. The V call is TRBV28, the J call TRBJ2-7; D is perhaps TRBD1 (6 bases). CDR1 and CDR2 from the germline V gene are MDHEN and SYDVKM. The CDR3 loop spans 14 amino acids. Trimming cost V 4 bases and J 5 bases, with 15 bases left between them.

The gene calls are TRBV12-5 and TRBJ1-1; TRBD1 matches at 7 bases. Germline CDR1 reads LGHNT; CDR2 reads FRNRAP. The ends lost 6 bases at V and 1 base at J; junction bases unmatched: 11. This CDR3 is 16 amino acids long. The CDR3 DNA sequence: TGTGCTAGTGGGGACGCATCGAGGACAGGGAACACTGAAGCTTTCTTT. Translating gives CASGDASRTGNTEAFF.

This chain joins TRBV29-1 and TRBJ1-1; the D is unclear. The CDR3 extends over 12 amino acids. CDR1 and CDR2 (germline): SQVTM, ANQGSEA. The CDR3 sequence is CSGNTDNTEAFF. The CDR3 DNA follows: TGCAGTGGTAATACAGATAACACTGAAGCTTTCTTT.

V is TRBV5-1 and J is TRBJ2-6, with D unresolved. V gave up 0 bases and J gave up 2 bases, with 9 bases separating them. This CDR3 comprises 16 residues. Germline-derived CDR1 and CDR2 are SGHRS and YFSETQ. The DNA for the CDR3 is TGCGCCAGCAGCTTGGGCCCACGGACTGGGGCCAACGTCCTGACTTTC. Translated: CASSLGPRTGANVLTF.

V gene TRBV7-2 combines with J gene TRBJ1-1, with TRBD1 matching over 8 bases. From germline, CDR1 is SGHTA and CDR2 FQGNSA. This CDR3 has 18 residues. V shed 2 bases and J 1 base; nucleotides not matched to a gene: 12. In DNA form, the CDR3 reads TGTGCCAGCAGCTTATTACCCCTGAGGACAGGGACGAACACTGAAGCTTTCTTT. Protein product: CASSLLPLRTGTNTEAFF.

The chain employs TRBV5-8 and TRBJ2-5; 10 bases align to TRBD1. V shed 4 bases and J 4 bases; nucleotides not matched to a gene: 7. The CDR3 sequence is 15 residues long. CDR1 is SGHTS and CDR2 is YDEGEE in the germline V gene. CDR3 nucleotide sequence: TGTGCCAGCAGCACATGGACAGGGGGGGGAGAGACCCAGTACTTC. It yields the protein CASSTWTGGGETQYF.

V and J are TRBV14 and TRBJ1-5; D unclear. The germline gives CDR1 SGHDN, CDR2 FVKESK. CDR3 length: 13 residues. V gave up 0 bases and J gave up 7 bases, with 7 bases separating them. The chain's CDR3 is CASSQDGEQPQHF. The CDR3 DNA sequence: TGTGCCAGCAGCCAAGATGGGGAGCAGCCCCAGCATTTT.

A word on this clone: The same CDR3 also results from other DNA sequences found in this sample. The chain couples TRBV7-2 to TRBJ1-2; TRBD1 matches 9 bases. The CDR3 contains 14 residues. Trimming took 5 bases from V and 4 from J; bases not matched to a gene: 5. Germline-derived CDR1 and CDR2 are SGHTA and FQGNSA. The CDR3 DNA reads as TGTGCCAGCAGCCCCTCGACAGGGGGCTATGGCTACACCTTC. Residues: CASSPSTGGYGYTF.

The chain uses TRBV30 and TRBJ2-1, with D tentatively TRBD1 (5 bases). Trimming left V 0 bases short and J 3 bases short, with 12 bases between. The CDR3 is 15 residues long. Germline V gene sequence: CDR1 GTSNPN, CDR2 SVGIG (reference sequence). CDR3 DNA sequence: TGTGCCTGGAGTGTGCCCGAAACAGGCTACAATGAGCAGTTCTTC. Translation gives CAWSVPETGYNEQFF. Variable domain in full (rest from reference TRBV30 and TRBJ2-1): SQTIHQWPATLVQPVGSPLSLECTVEGTSNPNLYWYRQAAGRGLQLLFYSVGIGQISSEVPQNLSASRPQDRQFILSSKKLLLSDSGFYLCAWSVPETGYNEQFFGPGTRLTVL.

This chain uses TRBV11-2 with TRBJ2-7; D remains ambiguous. V lost 1 base and J 3 bases, leaving 7 bases between the germline ends. The CDR3 length is 13 residues. Per germline, CDR1 SGHAT and CDR2 FQNNGV. The CDR3 here is CASSLGSDYEQYF. The CDR3 DNA reads TGTGCCAGCAGCTTAGGGTCTGACTACGAGCAGTACTTC.

The chain carries TRBV27 and TRBJ2-1, with D perhaps assigned TRBD1 or TRBD2 (5 bases each). This CDR3 contains 15 residues. From germline, CDR1 is MNHEY and CDR2 SMNVEV (reference sequence). V was shortened by 3 bases and J by 0 bases, with 9 bases between the two germline ends. Here the CDR3 reads CASSLGRYSYNEQFF. CDR3 in DNA: TGTGCCAGCAGTTTGGGACGGTACTCCTACAATGAGCAGTTCTTC.

To note about this clone: The identical CDR3 is also encoded by other nucleotide sequences in the sample. The chain links TRBV27 to TRBJ2-7, with 8 bases matching TRBD2. The CDR3 consists of 13 residues. Per the germline V gene, CDR1 is MNHEY and CDR2 is SMNVEV (reference sequence). The trim removed 6 bases at V and 2 bases at J, leaving 3 bases unmatched. DNA of the CDR3: TGTGCCAGCAGCCGGGGGGGTCCCTACGAGCAGTACTTC. Its translation is CASSRGGPYEQYF.

V usage is TRBV18 and J usage is TRBJ2-2, with 7 bases that match TRBD1. This CDR3 is 15 amino acids long. With V trimmed by 3 bases and J by 5 bases, 6 bases remained unmatched. The germline CDR1 and CDR2 sequences are KGHSH and LQKENI. CDR3 sequence reads: CASSPTGVSTGELFF. For the CDR3, the DNA is TGTGCCAGCTCACCTACAGGGGTCTCTACCGGGGAGCTGTTTTTT.